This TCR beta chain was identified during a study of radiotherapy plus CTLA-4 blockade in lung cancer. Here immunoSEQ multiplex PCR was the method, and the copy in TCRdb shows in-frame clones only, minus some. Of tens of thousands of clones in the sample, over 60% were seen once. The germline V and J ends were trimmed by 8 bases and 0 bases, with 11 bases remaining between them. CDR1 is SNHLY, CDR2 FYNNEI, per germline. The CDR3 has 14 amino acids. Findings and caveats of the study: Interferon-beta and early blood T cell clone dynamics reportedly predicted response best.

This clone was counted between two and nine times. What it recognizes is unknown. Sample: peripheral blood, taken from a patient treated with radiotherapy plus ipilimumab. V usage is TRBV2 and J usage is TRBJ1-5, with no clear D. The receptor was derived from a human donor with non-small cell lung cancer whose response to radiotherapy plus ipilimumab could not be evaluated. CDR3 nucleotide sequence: TGTGCCAGCGGCAGACAATCTAGCAATCAGCCCCAGCATTTT. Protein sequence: CASGRQSSNQPQHF.